This paragraph reports one T cell receptor (beta chain). What it recognizes is unknown. These data originate in a study of shared clonotypes between healthy human individuals. Findings and caveats of the study: The diversity represented, both genetic and in exposure history, was limited by few donors.

Each PCR replicate from the sorted subsets contained about 200 ng DNA, which is about 31,000 T cell genomes. Some clones are missing from TCRdb's copy, which holds only in-frame ones; the method was immunoSEQ multiplex PCR. The table records over a million clones, around 97% of them present only once. The germline CDR1 and CDR2 sequences are SGHDT and YYEEEE. The CDR3 is made up of 13 amino acids. V was pared by 0 bases and J by 2 bases, with 6 bases between. This TCR came from a man aged 30-40 years in good health. The sequenced material came from naive CD4+ T cells sorted from blood. Subset in this sample: CD45RA+ positively selected. J is TRBJ2-7 and V is TRBV5-6; D gene ambiguous. The CDR3 spells CASSLDSAYEQYF. For the CDR3, the DNA is TGTGCCAGCAGCTTGGACAGTGCCTACGAGCAGTACTTC.